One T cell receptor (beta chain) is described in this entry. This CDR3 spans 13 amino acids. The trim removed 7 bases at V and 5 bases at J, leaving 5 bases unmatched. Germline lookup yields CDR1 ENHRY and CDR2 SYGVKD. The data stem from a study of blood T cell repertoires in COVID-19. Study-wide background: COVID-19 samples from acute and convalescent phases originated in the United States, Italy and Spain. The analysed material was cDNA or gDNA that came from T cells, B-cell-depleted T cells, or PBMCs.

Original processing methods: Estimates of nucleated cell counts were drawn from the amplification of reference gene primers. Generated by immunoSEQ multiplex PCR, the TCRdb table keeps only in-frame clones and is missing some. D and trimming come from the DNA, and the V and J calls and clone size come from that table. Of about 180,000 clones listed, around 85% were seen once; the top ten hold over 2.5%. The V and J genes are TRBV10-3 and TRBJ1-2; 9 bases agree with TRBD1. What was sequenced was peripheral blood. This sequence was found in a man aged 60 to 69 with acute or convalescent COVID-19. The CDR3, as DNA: TGTGCCATCACCCTTGGACAGGGGTATGGCTACACCTTC. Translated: CAITLGQGYGYTF.